Included here is one T cell receptor beta chain sequence, with context. Its specific antigen is unknown. Base-call qualities are not available, and no considerably larger clone is one nucleotide away. The data belong to a study of OX40 agonist ivuxolimab in advanced cancers. For the wider study: Ivuxolimab was a fully human IgG2 agonistic monoclonal antibody targeting the costimulatory receptor OX40 (CD134). Intravenous ivuxolimab was administered to patients every 2 weeks at six dose levels: 0.01, 0.1, 0.3, 1.5, 3 and 10 mg/kg. Of the 50 to 55 patients in dose escalation, about 19 had hepatocellular carcinoma, roughly 15 had melanoma, 9 had renal cell carcinoma and 9 had head and neck cancer. In the dose-escalation cohort, roughly 80% of patients were male, and the mean age was about 55 years, with a range of roughly 23 to 85. Prior anti-PD-1, anti-PD-L1 or anti-CTLA-4 therapy was permitted, and 30% to 50% of dose-escalation patients had received checkpoint inhibitors. Partial responses occurred in three dose-escalation patients, of whom one had hepatocellular carcinoma and two had cutaneous melanoma. Peripheral TCRbeta sequencing aimed to test whether ivuxolimab altered TCR sequence diversity and caused clonal T-cell expansion. The paper covers the monotherapy dose-escalation part of the phase I ivuxolimab trial, which included N of about 51 patients. General findings and caveats noted by the study authors: Low levels of normalized T-cell clonal expansion were also seen in some nonresponding patients. In the 0.1-3.0 mg/kg groups, partial responders had among the lowest normalized peripheral clonal expansion, particularly in CD8+ T cells. Antigen specificity was not determined for the clonally expanded peripheral T cells. At doses from 0.1 to 3.0 mg/kg, clonal expansion was seen in both CD4+ and CD8+ blood T cells between baseline and week 6. On average, CD8+ T cells showed more expanded clones than CD4+ T cells after ivuxolimab.

Genomic DNA was isolated from the sorted cells so that the TCRbeta CDR3 region could be sequenced. TCRbeta CDR3 regions were sequenced using the immunoSEQ Assay. Here the immuneACCESS table is served through TCRdb, limited to in-frame sequences with V and J called. Missing clones are a known gap in these copies; in checked studies unresolved V genes cover under half, and the rest lacks a known reason. The sample table holds more than 55,000 clones, of which 80% to 95% were seen once. Roughly 13% of the sample is in the top ten clones. Compared with germline, V lacks 6 bases and J lacks 3 bases; bases without a gene match: 7. Reading the germline V gene (reference sequence) gives CDR1 LNHNV and CDR2 YYDKDF. The CDR3 spans 15 residues, from the cysteine through the phenylalanine. The entry retains the CDR3 DNA only, 45 bases that are in frame from base 1. Patients with a history of autoimmune disease or receiving systemic immunosuppression were excluded from the trial. Peripheral blood for TCR sequencing was collected from all dose cohorts at baseline, on cycle 4 day 1, and on cycle 7 day 1. The samples were taken from a phase I, first-in-human, multicenter, open-label dose-escalation trial of ivuxolimab. Adults with locally advanced or metastatic melanoma, renal cell carcinoma, hepatocellular carcinoma or head and neck squamous cell carcinoma were enrolled in the trial. Before TCR sequencing, CD4+ T cells and CD8+ T cells from peripheral blood were sorted into separate populations.

In this chain, TRBV15 is recombined with TRBJ2-3; the central 9 bases match TRBD1. This TCR came from an adult with an advanced solid tumor such as melanoma, head and neck, liver or kidney cancer. The sequences come from CD4+ or CD8+ T cells sorted from blood, collected in a trial of the OX40 agonist ivuxolimab. The sequenced DNA is TGTGCCACCAGTAAGCGACAGGGGGAGACAGATACGCAGTATTTT. Translated, this is CATSKRQGETDTQYF.